The clone carrying this T cell receptor beta chain turned up a few times. TCRdb's copy holds only in-frame clones and misses some; the assay was immunoSEQ multiplex PCR. The table has a few hundred thousand clones, approximately 86% seen once. The CDR3 runs to 16 residues. Deletions cut 4 bases from V and 6 bases from J, with 19 bases between. Germline CDR1 is SGHRS and CDR2 is YFSETQ. This record comes from a study of blood T cell repertoires in COVID-19. Study background: COVID-19 samples from acute and convalescent phases originated in the United States, Italy and Spain.

The J gene is TRBJ2-2, the V gene TRBV5-1; the D gene is possibly TRBD1 (5 bases). Input material: peripheral blood. This TCR was recovered from a woman in her 70s with COVID-19, enrolled during active disease. The CDR3 loop reads CASSPSLAGIAGELFF. The CDR3, as DNA: TGCGCCAGCAGCCCCTCGTTGGCAGGGATCGCCGGGGAGCTGTTTTTT.